The entry that follows covers one T cell receptor (beta chain) sequence. Its antigen is unknown. This sample stems from a study of CD8 T cells in ankylosing spondylitis. Study conclusions and caveats: Blood from ankylosing spondylitis patients appeared to carry a characteristic roughly eight-variant TCR beta motif.

Libraries for TCR beta were made by quantitative 5'-RACE with molecular barcodes. From the 5' RACE reads, TCRdb called clonotypes with MiXCR, one entry per CDR3 protein. Among hundreds of thousands of distinct CDR3 sequences listed, about 24% were seen once. This sequence originates from a male donor with ankylosing spondylitis. Sequencing used blood, either unsorted or a sorted T cell fraction (not recorded which).

CDR3: CATAWGEGETQYF. CDR3 coding DNA: TGTGCCACTGCCTGGGGGGAAGGGGAGACCCAGTACTTC. V gene TRBV24-1 combines with J gene TRBJ2-5; D may be TRBD2 (6 bases). V gave up 10 bases and J gave up 5 bases, with 16 bases separating them. This CDR3 comprises 13 residues. Germline V gene data show CDR1 as KGHDR and CDR2 as SFDVKD.